Following are 3 T cell receptor beta chains from one sample sequenced in a study of blood T cell repertoires in COVID-19 (dated by TCRdb to 2018 to 2021). Libraries were built with the immunoSEQ multiplex PCR assay. Here the immuneACCESS table is served through TCRdb, limited to in-frame sequences with V and J called. Missing clones are a known gap in these copies; in checked studies unresolved V genes cover under half, and the rest lacks a known reason. The sample includes about 410,000 clones, with about 90% observed a single time. 1.5% to 2% of the sample lies in the top ten. The sequenced sample consisted of PBMCs or T cells enriched from blood (not recorded which). These receptors were collected from a woman aged 25 to 45 who had recovered from COVID-19.

As regards this clone: An end of the junction differs from the germline gene, which may be a read error. The chain recombines TRBV5-1 with TRBJ1-2; D is perhaps TRBD1 (5 bases). Germline CDR1 SGHRS, CDR2 YFSETQ. The CDR3 is 14 residues long. This chain's CDR3 is CASNLGEHDYGYTF. The CDR3 coding sequence is TGCGCCAGCAACTTGGGGGAGCACGACTATGGCTACACCTTC.

The V call is TRBV4-1, the J call TRBJ1-5; D is unclear. The germline gives CDR1 MGHRA, CDR2 YSYEKL. This CDR3 is 16 amino acids long. V lost 0 bases and J 2 bases, leaving 11 bases between the germline ends. The chain's CDR3 is CASSQELRVGNQPQHF. The CDR3 nucleotides read TGCGCCAGCAGCCAAGAATTGAGGGTGGGCAATCAGCCCCAGCATTTT.

This rearrangement joins TRBV6-5 to TRBJ2-3; 8 bases fit TRBD2. Germline lookup yields CDR1 MNHEY and CDR2 SVGAGI. The CDR3 consists of 15 residues. Unmatched junction bases numbered 7, after V lost 6 bases and J lost 2 bases. The CDR3 nucleotides are TGTGCCAGCAGGGACGGGGGGGCCGTCACAGATACGCAGTATTTT. It specifies CASRDGGAVTDTQYF.